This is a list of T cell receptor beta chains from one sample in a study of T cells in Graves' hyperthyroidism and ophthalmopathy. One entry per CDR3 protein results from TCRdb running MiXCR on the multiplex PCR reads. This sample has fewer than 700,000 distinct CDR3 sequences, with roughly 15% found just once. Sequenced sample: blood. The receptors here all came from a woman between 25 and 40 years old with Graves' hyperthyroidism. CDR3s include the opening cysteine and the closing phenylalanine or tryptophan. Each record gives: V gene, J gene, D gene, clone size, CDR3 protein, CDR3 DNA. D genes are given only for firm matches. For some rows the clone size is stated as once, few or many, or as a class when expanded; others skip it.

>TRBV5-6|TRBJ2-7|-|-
CASSWTSVPYEQYF
TGTGCCAGCAGCTGGACAAGTGTCCCCTACGAGCAGTACTTC
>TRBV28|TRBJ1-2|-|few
CASSQKGYTF
TGTGCCAGCAGCCAAAAGGGCTACACCTTC
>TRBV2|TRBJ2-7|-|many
CASSEEAGPTYEQYF
TGTGCCAGCAGTGAGGAGGCAGGGCCCACCTACGAGCAGTACTTC
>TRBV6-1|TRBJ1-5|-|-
CASSTREPLWPQHF
TGTGCCAGCAGTACCCGGGAGCCCCTTTGGCCCCAGCATTTT
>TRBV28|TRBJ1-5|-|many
CASSEDGDQPQHF
TGTGCCAGCAGCGAGGACGGGGATCAGCCCCAGCATTTT
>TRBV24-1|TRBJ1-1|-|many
CATSDFQYTEAFF
TGTGCCACCAGTGATTTCCAGTACACTGAAGCTTTCTTT
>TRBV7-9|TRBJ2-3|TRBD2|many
CASSFSFSGSPTDTQYF
TGTGCCAGCAGCTTCAGTTTTAGCGGGAGCCCCACAGATACGCAGTATTTT
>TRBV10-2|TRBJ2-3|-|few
CASSDIPDTQYF
TGCGCCAGCAGTGATATACCCGATACGCAGTATTTT
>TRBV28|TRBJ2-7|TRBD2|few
CASRAIRLAALYEQYF
TGTGCCAGCAGGGCCATAAGACTAGCGGCTCTCTACGAGCAGTACTTC
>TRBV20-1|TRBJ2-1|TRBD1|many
CSAPQGFHSYNEQFF
TGCAGTGCTCCACAGGGGTTTCACTCCTACAATGAGCAGTTCTTC
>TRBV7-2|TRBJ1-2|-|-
CASSFRGGNGYTF
TGTGCCAGCAGCTTTAGGGGAGGTAATGGCTACACCTTC
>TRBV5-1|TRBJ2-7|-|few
CASSFSTSYEQYF
TGCGCCAGCAGCTTCTCGACTTCTTACGAGCAGTACTTC
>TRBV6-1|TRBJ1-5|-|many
CASRDISNQPQHF
TGTGCCAGCAGAGACATTAGCAATCAGCCCCAGCATTTT
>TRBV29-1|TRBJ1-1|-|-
CSVVSGTSTEAFF
TGCAGCGTTGTTTCCGGGACCAGCACTGAAGCTTTCTTT
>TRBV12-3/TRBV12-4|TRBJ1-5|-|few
CASSLVARPQHF
TGTGCCAGCAGTTTGGTTGCGAGGCCCCAGCATTTT
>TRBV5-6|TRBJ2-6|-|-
CASSPTTGANVLTF
TGTGCCAGCAGCCCGACCACTGGGGCCAACGTCCTGACTTTC
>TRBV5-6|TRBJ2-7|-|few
CASSLGRAYSYEQYF
TGTGCCAGCAGCTTGGGCAGGGCCTACTCCTACGAGCAGTACTTC
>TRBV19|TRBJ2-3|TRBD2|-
CASKVGTSGTDTQYF
TGTGCCAGTAAAGTTGGGACTAGCGGTACAGATACGCAGTATTTT
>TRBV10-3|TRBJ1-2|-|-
CAISELGGYTF
TGTGCCATCAGTGAGCTTGGAGGCTACACCTTC
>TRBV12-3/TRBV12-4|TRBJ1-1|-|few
CASRPDEGLDTEAFF
TGTGCCAGCAGGCCCGATGAGGGGCTGGACACTGAAGCTTTCTTT
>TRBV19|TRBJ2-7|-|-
CASSILGQTYEQYF
TGTGCCAGTAGTATCCTCGGACAGACCTACGAGCAGTACTTC
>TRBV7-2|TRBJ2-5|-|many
CASSKQGQRQETQYF
TGTGCCAGCAGTAAACAGGGACAAAGACAAGAGACCCAGTACTTC
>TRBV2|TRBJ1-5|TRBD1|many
CASSTGTGRGYSNQPQHF
TGTGCCAGCAGTACCGGGACAGGGAGGGGGTATAGCAATCAGCCCCAGCATTTT
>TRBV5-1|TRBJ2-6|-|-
CASSAPGSGANVLTF
TGCGCCAGCAGCGCCCCGGGCTCTGGGGCCAACGTCCTGACTTTC
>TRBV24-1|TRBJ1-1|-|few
CATSRREGSQAFF
TGTGCCACCAGTAGAAGGGAAGGCAGTCAAGCTTTCTTT
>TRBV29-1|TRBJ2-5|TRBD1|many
CSVTGQTYQETQYF
TGCAGCGTCACGGGACAGACGTACCAAGAGACCCAGTACTTC
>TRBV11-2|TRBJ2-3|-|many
CASLEGSSTDTQYF
TGTGCCAGCCTCGAGGGGTCTAGCACAGATACGCAGTATTTT
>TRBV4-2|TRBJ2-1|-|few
CASSQVDGINEQFF
TGTGCCAGCAGCCAAGTAGACGGGATAAATGAGCAGTTCTTC
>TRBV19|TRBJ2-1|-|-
CASSIWGADNEQFF
TGTGCCAGTAGTATTTGGGGCGCGGACAATGAGCAGTTCTTC
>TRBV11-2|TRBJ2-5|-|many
CASSSNRDPGYF
TGTGCCAGCAGTTCAAACCGGGACCCAGGGTACTTC
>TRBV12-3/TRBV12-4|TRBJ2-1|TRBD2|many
CASTPRGGRTSGEQFF
TGTGCCAGCACCCCGCGGGGCGGGAGGACTTCAGGTGAGCAGTTCTTC